These 20 T cell receptor beta chains originate from one sample sequenced in a study of T cells in Graves' hyperthyroidism and ophthalmopathy. Template material for amplifying TCR beta CDR3 regions consisted of RNA transcripts. The HTBI primer set was used in a first-round RT-PCR of the TCR CDR3. TCRdb processed the multiplex PCR reads anew with MiXCR; each CDR3 protein has one entry. The sample carries under 450,000 distinct CDR3 sequences, roughly 15% recorded once. The sample comprised blood. The receptors shown here come from a woman aged 30 to 39 with Graves' hyperthyroidism that later progressed to Graves' ophthalmopathy.

The chain links TRBV29-1 to TRBJ2-2, with D unclear. Germline CDR1 reads SQVTM; CDR2 reads ANQGSEA. The CDR3 runs to 14 residues. Trimming cost V 2 bases and J 7 bases, with 14 bases left between them. The CDR3 is CSVESADAVGELFF. The CDR3 DNA is TGCAGCGTTGAATCGGCCGACGCGGTCGGGGAGCTGTTTTTT.

This clonotype was observed a handful of times. Mismatch with germline at one junction end may stem from a read error. The rearrangement uses TRBV28 and TRBJ1-2; no clear D gene. The CDR3 covers 14 residues. Germline V gene lookup returns CDR1 MDHEN and CDR2 SYDVKM. CDR3 nucleotide sequence: TGTGCCAGCAGTTTAGAGAGCGCGAACTGTGGCTACACCTTC. Its translation: CASSLESANCGYTF.

The table lists this clonotype with many counts. The CDR3 protein is CAISALVGDNYGYTF. The DNA of the CDR3 is TGTGCCATCAGTGCTCTCGTGGGGGATAACTATGGCTACACCTTC. The chain combines TRBV10-3 with TRBJ1-2; a weak D match, TRBD1 (5 bases). CDR1 and CDR2 (germline): ENHRY, SYGVKD. The CDR3 totals 15 residues. V lost 4 bases to trimming and J lost 1 base, with 13 bases between them.

The chain combines TRBV4-1 with TRBJ1-5, with D hard to call. V was pared by 0 bases and J by 2 bases, with 8 bases between. The V gene's germline CDR1 is MGHRA and CDR2 YSYEKL. The CDR3 is made up of 15 amino acids. Here the CDR3 reads CASSQDERGNQPQHF. CDR3 in DNA: TGCGCCAGCAGCCAAGATGAGAGGGGCAATCAGCCCCAGCATTTT.

This chain uses TRBV4-1 with TRBJ2-3; no definite D call. Germline assignment: CDR1 MGHRA and CDR2 YSYEKL. Trimming cost V 1 base and J 1 base, with 12 bases left between them. The CDR3 extends over 16 amino acids. The CDR3: CASSQGYPPGTDTQYF. DNA of the CDR3: TGCGCCAGCAGCCAAGGATATCCCCCCGGCACAGATACGCAGTATTTT.

This rearrangement joins TRBV20-1 to TRBJ1-1; D call uncertain. This CDR3 region has 13 residues. Germline assignment: CDR1 DFQATT and CDR2 SNEGSKA (reference sequence). V was pared by 1 base and J by 2 bases, with 8 bases between. The CDR3 DNA sequence: TGCAGTGCTAGAGTAATAGACAACACTGAAGCTTTCTTT. Protein sequence: CSARVIDNTEAFF.

The table lists this clonotype with a few counts. The genes are TRBV24-1 and TRBJ2-7; the match to TRBD1 covers 7 bases. Germline V gives CDR1 KGHDR, CDR2 SFDVKD. The CDR3 contains 15 residues. V lost 4 bases and J lost 2; bases outside the gene matches: 7. The CDR3 is CATSDRNRGTYEQYF. Written as DNA, the CDR3 is TGTGCCACCAGTGACCGTAACAGGGGAACCTACGAGCAGTACTTC.

The gene calls are TRBV4-1 and TRBJ2-1, with 10 bases aligning to TRBD2. V lost 0 bases to trimming and J lost 1 base; unmatched junction nucleotides: 6. Germline-derived CDR1 and CDR2 are MGHRA and YSYEKL. This CDR3 is 18 amino acids long. CDR3 region: CASSQETSGTISYNEQFF. The CDR3, as DNA: TGCGCCAGCAGCCAAGAAACTAGCGGGACGATATCCTACAATGAGCAGTTCTTC.

As regards this clonotype: A much larger clone is a single base away; this may be a read error. CDR3 sequence: CASSVSLVSGTNVLTF. The CDR3 DNA is TGTGCCAGCAGTGTGAGTCTGGTATCTGGGACCAACGTCCTGACTTTC. J is TRBJ2-6 and V is TRBV2; D remains unclear. The CDR3 contains 16 residues. The germline V gene has CDR1 SNHLY and CDR2 FYNNEI.

There are many counts of this clonotype. The chain combines TRBV12-3 or TRBV12-4 with TRBJ2-7; unclear D gene. The CDR3 is 12 residues long. V was cut by 4 bases and J by 4 bases, with 8 bases left in between. In DNA form, the CDR3 reads TGTGCCAGCAGTTCTTCTGCTTACGAGCAGTACTTC. It encodes CASSSSAYEQYF.

This clonotype has a count of ten or more. The CDR3 bases are TGTGCCAGCAGCAACGAGGGACAGGGGCGAGGAGATACGCAGTATTTT. It encodes CASSNEGQGRGDTQYF. The rearrangement links TRBV11-2 to TRBJ2-3; 10 nucleotides line up with TRBD1. The CDR3 contains 16 residues. Germline loops: CDR1 SGHAT, CDR2 FQNNGV. The J segment lost 5 bases and the V segment lost 5 bases, leaving 10 bases of the junction unmatched.

The chain carries TRBV7-9 and TRBJ1-5; 7 nucleotides agree with TRBD1. This CDR3 region has 15 residues. Unmatched junction bases numbered 6, after V lost 5 bases and J lost 2 bases. Germline lookup yields CDR1 SEHNR and CDR2 FQNEAQ (reference sequence). The CDR3 DNA reads as TGTGCCAGCAGCCCGACCACAGGGGGCAATCAGCCCCAGCATTTT. It is translated as CASSPTTGGNQPQHF.

This clonotype was observed many times. The chain is built from TRBV13 and TRBJ1-6, with a tentative D call TRBD1 (5 bases). Germline CDR1 and CDR2: PRHDT and FYEKMQ (reference sequence). With 5 bases removed from V and 0 bases from J, the gap between germline ends came to 14 bases. The CDR3 is 17 residues long. The CDR3 sequence is CASSLGTGSSYNSPLHF. The DNA of the CDR3 is TGTGCCAGCAGCCTTGGGACGGGGAGCTCCTATAATTCACCCCTCCACTTT.

This sequence joins TRBV28 and TRBJ2-7, with unresolved D. CDR3 length: 11 amino acids. The V end was cut by 6 bases, the J end by 4 bases, with 7 bases between. Looked up from germline, CDR1 is MDHEN and CDR2 is SYDVKM. This CDR3 is CASSALYEQYF. The CDR3 DNA sequence: TGTGCCAGCAGCGCGCTGTACGAGCAGTACTTC. Combining the CDR3 with reference TRBV28 and TRBJ2-7 gives the whole variable domain DVKVTQSSRYLVKRTGEKVFLECVQDMDHENMFWYRQDPGLGLRLIYFSYDVKMKEKGDIPEGYSVSREKKERFSLILESASTNQTSMYLCASSALYEQYFGPGTRLTVT.

V usage is TRBV9 and J usage is TRBJ1-4, with a tentative D call TRBD1 (5 bases). V lost 4 bases, J lost 5 bases, and 15 bases lay in between. Germline V gene sequence: CDR1 SGDLS, CDR2 YYNGEE. There are 15 residues in the CDR3. The CDR3 loop is CASSPGGTANEKLFF. CDR3 DNA: TGTGCCAGCAGCCCCGGGGGGACGGCGAATGAAAAACTGTTTTTT.

This clonotype was recorded many times. The rearrangement links TRBV30 to TRBJ2-4; D remains unclear. V was trimmed by 5 bases and J by 4 bases, leaving 9 bases between them. The CDR3 sequence is 12 residues long. Germline V gene lookup returns CDR1 GTSNPN and CDR2 SVGIG (reference sequence). The chain's CDR3 is CAWDKEKNIQYF. The DNA of the CDR3 is TGTGCCTGGGACAAGGAAAAAAACATTCAGTACTTC.

This clonotype was recorded many times. The V gene is TRBV11-2, the J gene TRBJ1-1; D is unclear. V lost 5 bases and J 2 bases, leaving 9 bases between the germline ends. Per germline, CDR1 SGHAT and CDR2 FQNNGV. The CDR3 loop spans 13 amino acids. Here the CDR3 DNA reads TGTGCCAGCAGCCTACAGTATAACACTGAAGCTTTCTTT. This gives the protein CASSLQYNTEAFF.

This clonotype has a handful of counts. J is TRBJ2-1 and V is TRBV30, with 7 bases identical to TRBD2. J gave up 9 bases and V 2 bases, and 16 bases lay outside the gene matches. The CDR3 is 16 amino acids. Germline loops: CDR1 GTSNPN, CDR2 SVGIG (reference sequence). CDR3 protein: CAWSRGWAGIAGEQFF. The DNA for the CDR3 is TGTGCCTGGAGTCGCGGATGGGCAGGGATAGCGGGTGAGCAGTTCTTC.

In its sample, this clonotype was seen many times. The chain is built from TRBV11-3 and TRBJ2-2, with D perhaps TRBD1 (5 bases). Deletions cut 1 base from V and 6 bases from J, with 12 bases between. The CDR3 sequence is 15 residues long. Germline V lookup: CDR1 SGHNT, CDR2 YENEEA. The CDR3 bases are TGTGCCAGCAGCTTAGGCGGCAGGGCTCCCGGGGAGCTGTTTTTT. The encoded protein is CASSLGGRAPGELFF.

This clonotype has a single count. In DNA form, the CDR3 reads TGTGCCAGCAGTCGGGGTTGGGACACTGAAGCTTTCTTT. It specifies CASSRGWDTEAFF. This chain joins TRBV6-1 and TRBJ1-1; unclear D gene. The germline V gene encodes CDR1 MNHNS and CDR2 SASEGT. V was shortened by 5 bases and J by 3 bases, with 10 bases between the two germline ends. CDR3 size: 13 residues.